These T cell receptor beta chains were read from a single sample in a study of shared clonotypes between healthy human individuals. Some clones are missing from TCRdb's copy, which holds only in-frame ones; the method was immunoSEQ multiplex PCR. The sample lists roughly 2.1 million clones, 85% to 95% seen once, with approximately 1.7% in the top ten. Sequenced input: naive CD8+ T cells from PBMCs. These receptors originate from a young man in good health. Some clones in this sample may be carry-over from other donors' samples. CDR3s include the opening cysteine and the closing phenylalanine or tryptophan. Fields, in order: V gene, D gene, clone size, J gene, CDR3 DNA, CDR3 protein. The D gene is left open where the match is weak. Size is stated for part of the rows, as once, few or many counts, or as a class when the clone is expanded.

V: TRBV19
D: TRBD1
size: -
J: TRBJ1-1
DNA: TGTGCCAGTAGTACGCGGACAGGGGGCACTGAAGCTTTCTTT
CDR3: CASSTRTGGTEAFF

V: TRBV30
D: TRBD2
size: -
J: TRBJ2-7
DNA: TGTGCCTGGACCCAATGGGACTACTCCTACGAGCAGTACTTC
CDR3: CAWTQWDYSYEQYF

V: TRBV7-2
D: -
size: few
J: TRBJ1-4
DNA: TGTGCCAGCAGCTTCTTTCCCGGCGGGGGGCTGTTTTTT
CDR3: CASSFFPGGGLFF

V: TRBV2
D: -
size: -
J: TRBJ1-1
DNA: TGTGCCAGCAGGGAGGGGCTCGAAGCTTTCTTT
CDR3: CASREGLEAFF

V: TRBV28
D: TRBD1
size: -
J: TRBJ2-7
DNA: TGTGCCAGCAGTTTATATGCCAGGGGGCAGGGCGAGCAGTACTTC
CDR3: CASSLYARGQGEQYF

V: TRBV7-8
D: -
size: -
J: TRBJ1-2
DNA: TGTGCCAGCAGCTTGAAGAGGGATTATGGCTACACCTTC
CDR3: CASSLKRDYGYTF

V: TRBV28
D: -
size: -
J: TRBJ2-2
DNA: TGTGCCAGCAGTCCAGGGTTGGGCACCGGGGAGCTGTTTTTT
CDR3: CASSPGLGTGELFF

V: TRBV19
D: -
size: -
J: TRBJ2-7
DNA: TGTGCCAGTAGTATTCGGGACTCAGGGTACGAGCAGTACTTC
CDR3: CASSIRDSGYEQYF

V: TRBV5-1
D: -
size: -
J: TRBJ2-7
DNA: TGCGCCAGCAGCTTGGAGTCCAACCAACCTTACGAGCAGTACTTC
CDR3: CASSLESNQPYEQYF

V: TRBV10-1
D: -
size: -
J: TRBJ2-5
DNA: TGCGCCAGCAGTGAGTCAGTTAGGGGGGGCGAAGAGACCCAGTACTTC
CDR3: CASSESVRGGEETQYF

V: TRBV27
D: -
size: -
J: TRBJ2-7
DNA: TGTGCCAGCAGTTGGGGTAACGAGCAGTACTTC
CDR3: CASSWGNEQYF